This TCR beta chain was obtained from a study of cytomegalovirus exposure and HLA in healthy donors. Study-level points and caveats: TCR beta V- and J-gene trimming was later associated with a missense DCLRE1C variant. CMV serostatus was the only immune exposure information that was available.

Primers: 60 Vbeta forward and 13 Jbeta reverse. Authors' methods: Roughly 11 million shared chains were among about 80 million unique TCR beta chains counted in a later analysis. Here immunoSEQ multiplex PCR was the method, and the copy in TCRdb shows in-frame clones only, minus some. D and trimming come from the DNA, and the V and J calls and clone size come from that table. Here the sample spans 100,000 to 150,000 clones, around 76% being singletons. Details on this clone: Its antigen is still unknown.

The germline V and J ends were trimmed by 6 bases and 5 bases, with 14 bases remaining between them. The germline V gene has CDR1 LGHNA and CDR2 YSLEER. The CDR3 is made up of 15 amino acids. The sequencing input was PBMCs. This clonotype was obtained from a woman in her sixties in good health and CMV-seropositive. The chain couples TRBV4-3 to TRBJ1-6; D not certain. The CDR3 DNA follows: TGCGCCAGCAGGGCGAGGGCCTGGGATAATTCACCCCTCCACTTT. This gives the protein CASRARAWDNSPLHF.